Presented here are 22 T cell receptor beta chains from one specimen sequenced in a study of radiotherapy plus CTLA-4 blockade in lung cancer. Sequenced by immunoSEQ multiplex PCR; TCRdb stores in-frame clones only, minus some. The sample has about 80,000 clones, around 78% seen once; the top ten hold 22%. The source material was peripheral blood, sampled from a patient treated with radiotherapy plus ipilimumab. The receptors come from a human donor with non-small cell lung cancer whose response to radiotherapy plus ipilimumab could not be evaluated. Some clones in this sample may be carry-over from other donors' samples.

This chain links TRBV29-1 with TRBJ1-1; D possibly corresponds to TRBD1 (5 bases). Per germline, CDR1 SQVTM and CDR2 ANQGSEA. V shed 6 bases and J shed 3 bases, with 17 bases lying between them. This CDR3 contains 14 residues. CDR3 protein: CSVQMQGLDTEAFF. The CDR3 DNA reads TGCAGCGTCCAAATGCAGGGATTGGACACTGAAGCTTTCTTT. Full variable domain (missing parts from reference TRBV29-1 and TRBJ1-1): SAVISQKPSRDICQRGTSLTIQCQVDSQVTMMFWYRQQPGQSLTLIATANQGSEATYESGFVIDKFPISRPNLTFSTLTVSNMSPEDSSIYLCSVQMQGLDTEAFFGQGTRLTVV.

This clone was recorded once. The CDR3 here is CASSVGGWDTQYF. As DNA, the CDR3 is TGTGCCAGCAGTGTAGGGGGCTGGGATACGCAGTATTTT. The chain combines TRBV2 with TRBJ2-3, with 7 bases that match TRBD1. Germline V gene lookup returns CDR1 SNHLY and CDR2 FYNNEI. With 4 bases clipped from V and 6 bases from J, the junction kept 4 bases outside the gene matches. This CDR3 region has 13 residues. Supplemented by reference TRBV2 and TRBJ2-3, the full variable domain reads EPEVTQTPSHQVTQMGQEVILRCVPISNHLYFYWYRQILGQKVEFLVSFYNNEISEKSEIFDDQFSVERPDGSNFTLKIRSTKLEDSAMYFCASSVGGWDTQYFGPGTRLTVL.

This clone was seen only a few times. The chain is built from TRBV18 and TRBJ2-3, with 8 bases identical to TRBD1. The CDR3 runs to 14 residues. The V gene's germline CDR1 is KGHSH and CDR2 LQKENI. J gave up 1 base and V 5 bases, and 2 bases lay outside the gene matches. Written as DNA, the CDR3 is TGTGCCAGCTCAATACAGGGGGGCACAGATACGCAGTATTTT. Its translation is CASSIQGGTDTQYF.

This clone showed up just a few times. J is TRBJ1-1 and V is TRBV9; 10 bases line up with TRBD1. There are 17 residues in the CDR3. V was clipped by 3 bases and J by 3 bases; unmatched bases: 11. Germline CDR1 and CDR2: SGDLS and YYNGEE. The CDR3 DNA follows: TGTGCCAGCAGCGGACCCGGGACAGGGGCTGGGGACACTGAAGCTTTCTTT. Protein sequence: CASSGPGTGAGDTEAFF.

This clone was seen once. CDR3 coding DNA: TGTGCCAGCAGTCGTGCGGGCAGGCTCATGAACACTGAAGCTTTCTTT. Its protein is CASSRAGRLMNTEAFF. V gene TRBV27 combines with J gene TRBJ1-1; no definite D call. Trimming took off 5 bases at V and 0 bases at J, with 16 bases between the two ends. Germline CDR1 reads MNHEY; CDR2 reads SMNVEV (reference sequence). The CDR3 extends over 16 amino acids.

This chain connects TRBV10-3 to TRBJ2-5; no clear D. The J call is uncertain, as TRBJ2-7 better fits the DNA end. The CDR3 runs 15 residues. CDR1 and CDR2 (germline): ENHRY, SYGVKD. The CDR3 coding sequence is TGTGCCATCAGTGCAGTCGTACTTAGCTCCTACGAGCAGTACTTC. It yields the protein CAISAVVLSSYEQYF.

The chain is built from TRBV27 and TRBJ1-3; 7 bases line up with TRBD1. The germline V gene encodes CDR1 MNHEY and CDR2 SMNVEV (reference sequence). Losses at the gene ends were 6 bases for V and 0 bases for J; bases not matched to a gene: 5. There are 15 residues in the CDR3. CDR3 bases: TGTGCCAGCAGCCCTCGACAGGGCTCTGGAAACACCATATATTTT. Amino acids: CASSPRQGSGNTIYF.

CDR3: CASSVRTGGTQPQHF. For the CDR3, the DNA is TGTGCCAGCAGTGTGCGGACAGGGGGCACTCAGCCCCAGCATTTT. J is TRBJ1-5 and V is TRBV6-5; 11 nucleotides line up with TRBD1. Germline-derived CDR1 and CDR2 are MNHEY and SVGAGI. The CDR3 loop spans 15 amino acids. V was clipped by 5 bases and J by 6 bases; unmatched bases: 6.

CDR3 sequence: CATNRDRGNTDTQYF. For the CDR3, the DNA is TGTGCCACAAACCGGGACAGGGGGAATACAGATACGCAGTATTTT. V and J are TRBV2 and TRBJ2-3, with 11 bases aligning to TRBD1. CDR3 size: 15 residues. CDR1 and CDR2 from the germline V gene are SNHLY and FYNNEI. Losses at the gene ends were 10 bases for V and 3 bases for J; bases not matched to a gene: 9.

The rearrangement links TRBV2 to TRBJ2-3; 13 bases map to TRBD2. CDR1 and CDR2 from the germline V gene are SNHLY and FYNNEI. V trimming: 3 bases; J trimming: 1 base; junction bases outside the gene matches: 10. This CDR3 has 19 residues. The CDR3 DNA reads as TGTGCCAGCAGTGACCCGGGACTAGCGGGGATGAGGGGCACAGATACGCAGTATTTT. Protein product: CASSDPGLAGMRGTDTQYF.

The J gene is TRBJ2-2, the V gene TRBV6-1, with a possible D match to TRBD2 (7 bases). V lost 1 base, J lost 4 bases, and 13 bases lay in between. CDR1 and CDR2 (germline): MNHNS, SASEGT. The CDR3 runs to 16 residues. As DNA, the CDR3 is TGTGCCAGCAGTGAAGTGGGGGGGGCGGGCACCGGGGAGCTGTTTTTT. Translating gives CASSEVGGAGTGELFF.

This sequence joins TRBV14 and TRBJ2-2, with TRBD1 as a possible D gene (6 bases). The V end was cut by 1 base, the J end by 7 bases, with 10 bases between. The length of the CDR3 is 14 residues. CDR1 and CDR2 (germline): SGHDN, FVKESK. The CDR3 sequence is CASSQGQGFGELFF. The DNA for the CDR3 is TGTGCCAGCAGCCAAGGCCAGGGGTTCGGGGAGCTGTTTTTT.

The chain's CDR3 is CASSFPLLKLAGEKTQYF. The DNA for the CDR3 is TGTGCCAGCAGCTTTCCCCTACTCAAACTAGCGGGGGAAAAGACCCAGTACTTC. This chain uses TRBV7-2 with TRBJ2-5; 11 nucleotides align to TRBD2. This CDR3 is 18 amino acids long. V dropped 3 bases and J dropped 6; count of bases not matched to a gene: 15. Germline CDR1 is SGHTA and CDR2 is FQGNSA.

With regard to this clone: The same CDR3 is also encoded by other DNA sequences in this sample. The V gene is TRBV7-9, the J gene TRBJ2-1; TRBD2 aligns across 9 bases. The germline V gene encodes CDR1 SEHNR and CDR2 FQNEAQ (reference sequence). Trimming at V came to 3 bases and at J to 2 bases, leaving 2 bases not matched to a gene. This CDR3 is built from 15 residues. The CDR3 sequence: CASSFSGGAYNEQFF. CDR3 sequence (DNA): TGTGCCAGCAGCTTTAGCGGGGGAGCCTACAATGAGCAGTTCTTC.

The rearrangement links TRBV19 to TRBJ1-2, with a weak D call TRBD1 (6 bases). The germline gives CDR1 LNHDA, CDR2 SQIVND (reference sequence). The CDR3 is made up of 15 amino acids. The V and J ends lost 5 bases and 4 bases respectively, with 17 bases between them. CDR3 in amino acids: CASSPDRTTGYGYTF. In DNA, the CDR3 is TGTGCCAGTAGTCCCGACAGGACCACCGGCTATGGCTACACCTTC.

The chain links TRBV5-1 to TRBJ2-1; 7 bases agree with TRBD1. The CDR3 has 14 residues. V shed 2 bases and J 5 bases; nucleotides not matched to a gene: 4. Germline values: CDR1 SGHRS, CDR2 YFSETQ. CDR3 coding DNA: TGCGCCAGCAGCTTTGGGACAGAGAACAATGAGCAGTTCTTC. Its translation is CASSFGTENNEQFF.

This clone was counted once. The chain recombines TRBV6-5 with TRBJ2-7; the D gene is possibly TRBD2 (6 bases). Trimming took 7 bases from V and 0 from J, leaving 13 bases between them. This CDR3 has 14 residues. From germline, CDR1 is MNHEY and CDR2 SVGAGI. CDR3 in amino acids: CASTPGLNSYEQYF. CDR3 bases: TGTGCCAGCACTCCGGGACTGAACTCCTACGAGCAGTACTTC.

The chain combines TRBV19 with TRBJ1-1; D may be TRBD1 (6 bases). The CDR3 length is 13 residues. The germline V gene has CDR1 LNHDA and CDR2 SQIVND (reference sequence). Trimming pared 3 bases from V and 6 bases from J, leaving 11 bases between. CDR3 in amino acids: CASSMGGLAEAFF. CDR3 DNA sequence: TGTGCCAGTAGTATGGGGGGGCTCGCTGAAGCTTTCTTT.

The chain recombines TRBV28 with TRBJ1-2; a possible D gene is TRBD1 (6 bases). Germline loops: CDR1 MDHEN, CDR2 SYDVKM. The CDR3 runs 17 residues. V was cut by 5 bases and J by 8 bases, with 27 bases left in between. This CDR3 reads CASSLRNLEDSSAGYTF. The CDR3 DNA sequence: TGTGCCAGCAGTCTAAGGAACCTAGAGGACAGCTCAGCAGGCTACACCTTC.

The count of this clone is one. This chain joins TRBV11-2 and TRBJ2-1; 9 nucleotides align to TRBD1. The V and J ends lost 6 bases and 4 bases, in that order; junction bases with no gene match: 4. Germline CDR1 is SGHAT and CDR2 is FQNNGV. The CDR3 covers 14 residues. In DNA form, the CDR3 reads TGTGCCAGCAGACTCGGGACAGGGTACAATGAGCAGTTCTTC. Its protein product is CASRLGTGYNEQFF.

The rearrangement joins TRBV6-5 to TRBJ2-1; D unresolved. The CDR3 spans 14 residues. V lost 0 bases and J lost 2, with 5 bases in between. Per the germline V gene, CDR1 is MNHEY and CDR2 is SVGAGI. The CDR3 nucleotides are TGTGCCAGCAGTTACTCGAGTCCCTACAATGAGCAGTTCTTC. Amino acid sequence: CASSYSSPYNEQFF.

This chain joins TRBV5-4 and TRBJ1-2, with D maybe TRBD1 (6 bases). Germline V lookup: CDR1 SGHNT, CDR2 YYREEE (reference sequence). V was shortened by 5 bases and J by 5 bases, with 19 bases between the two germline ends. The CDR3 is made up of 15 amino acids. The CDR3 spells CASSLGDTLRYGYTF. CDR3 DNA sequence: TGTGCCAGCAGTCTAGGGGACACCCTTCGATATGGCTACACCTTC.